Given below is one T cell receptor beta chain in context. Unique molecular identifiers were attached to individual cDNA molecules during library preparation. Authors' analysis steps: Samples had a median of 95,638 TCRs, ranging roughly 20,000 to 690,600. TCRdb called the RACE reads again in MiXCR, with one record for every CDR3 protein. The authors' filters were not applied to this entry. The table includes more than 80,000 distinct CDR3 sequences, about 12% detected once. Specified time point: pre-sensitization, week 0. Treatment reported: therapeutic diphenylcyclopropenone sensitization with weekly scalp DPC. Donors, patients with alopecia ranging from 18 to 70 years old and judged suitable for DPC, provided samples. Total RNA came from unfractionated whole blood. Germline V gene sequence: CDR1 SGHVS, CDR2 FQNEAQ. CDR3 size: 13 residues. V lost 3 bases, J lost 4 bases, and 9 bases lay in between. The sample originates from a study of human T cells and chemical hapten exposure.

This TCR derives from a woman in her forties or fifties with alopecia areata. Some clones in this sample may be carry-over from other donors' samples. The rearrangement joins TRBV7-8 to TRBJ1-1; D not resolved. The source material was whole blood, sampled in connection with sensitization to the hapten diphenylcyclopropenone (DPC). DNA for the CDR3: TGTGCCAGCAGCTTTGGAGCTGTCACTGAAGCTTTCTTT. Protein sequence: CASSFGAVTEAFF.